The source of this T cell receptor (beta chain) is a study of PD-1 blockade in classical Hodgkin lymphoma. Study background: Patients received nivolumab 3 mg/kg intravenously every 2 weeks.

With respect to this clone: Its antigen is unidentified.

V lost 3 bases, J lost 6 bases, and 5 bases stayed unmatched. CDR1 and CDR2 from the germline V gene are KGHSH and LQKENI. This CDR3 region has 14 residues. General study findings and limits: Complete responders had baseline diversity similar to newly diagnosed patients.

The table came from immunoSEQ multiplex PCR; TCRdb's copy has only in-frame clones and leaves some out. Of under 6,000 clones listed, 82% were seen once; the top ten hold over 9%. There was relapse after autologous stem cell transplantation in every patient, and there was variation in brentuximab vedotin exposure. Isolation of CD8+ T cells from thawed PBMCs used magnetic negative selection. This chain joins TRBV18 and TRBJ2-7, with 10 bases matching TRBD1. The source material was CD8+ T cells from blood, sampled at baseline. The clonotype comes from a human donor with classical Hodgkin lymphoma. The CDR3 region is CASSPGTGDREQYF. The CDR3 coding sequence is TGTGCCAGCTCACCTGGGACAGGGGATCGCGAGCAGTACTTC.